The 4 T cell receptor beta chains reported below all come from one sample, sequenced in a study of human T cells and chemical hapten exposure. Time point: patch test 3, about 24 weeks after DPC sensitization. Treatment noted: therapeutic diphenylcyclopropenone sensitization with weekly scalp DPC. TCRdb reanalysed the RACE reads using MiXCR and keeps one entry per CDR3 protein. Here the sample spans about 82,000 distinct CDR3 sequences, around 13% being singletons. Sequencing was performed on whole blood, taken in connection with sensitization to the hapten diphenylcyclopropenone (DPC). The receptor set was obtained from a woman between 50 and 59 years old with alopecia areata. Some clones in this sample may be carry-over from other donors' samples.

This clonotype has at least ten counts. This chain uses TRBV29-1 with TRBJ1-1, with D possibly TRBD1 on 5 matching bases. CDR1 is SQVTM and CDR2 is ANQGSEA in the germline V gene. The CDR3 is made up of 12 amino acids. V was trimmed by 7 bases and J by 5 bases, leaving 14 bases between them. DNA for the CDR3: TGCAGCGCCTTTAGCGGGGGGACTGAAGCTTTCTTT. This gives the protein CSAFSGGTEAFF.

This clonotype came up many times. V gene TRBV10-2 combines with J gene TRBJ2-1; TRBD2 matches 9 bases. The CDR3 is 13 residues long. The V segment lost 10 bases and the J segment 5 bases; nucleotides outside the gene matches: 6. Germline CDR1 and CDR2: WSHSY and SAAADI. The CDR3 reads CATNGLANNEQFF. CDR3 coding DNA: TGCGCCACCAATGGACTAGCGAACAATGAGCAGTTCTTC.

This clonotype was seen only a few times. The chain employs TRBV18 and TRBJ2-7, with D hard to call. Between the trimmed V and J ends, which lost 4 bases and 5 bases, there was a span of 9 bases. CDR1 and CDR2 (germline): KGHSH, LQKENI. The CDR3 consists of 12 residues. The CDR3 bases are TGTGCCAGCTCACTGGGGTGGAACGAGCAGTACTTC. Residues: CASSLGWNEQYF.

The sample holds many counts of this clonotype. The CDR3 DNA is TGTGCCAGTTCTCGGGACAGGGGATCCGGGGAGCTGTTTTTT. Protein product: CASSRDRGSGELFF. The chain recombines TRBV19 with TRBJ2-2; 10 bases fit TRBD1. The CDR3 has 14 residues. The V segment lost 8 bases and the J segment 6 bases; nucleotides outside the gene matches: 6. Germline assignment: CDR1 LNHDA and CDR2 SQIVND (reference sequence).